These 17 T cell receptor beta chains were sequenced from one sample in a study of blood T cell repertoires in COVID-19. Sequenced by immunoSEQ multiplex PCR; TCRdb stores in-frame clones only, minus some. The sample includes fewer than 150,000 clones, 88% of them seen just once. Material for sequencing was peripheral blood. The origin of the receptors is a woman in her seventies who had recovered from COVID-19.

This chain links TRBV9 with TRBJ2-3; D unclear. Germline V CDR1 and CDR2: SGDLS, YYNGEE. The CDR3 sequence is 14 residues long. Trimming pared 0 bases from V and 6 bases from J, leaving 11 bases between. The CDR3 sequence: CASSVGDIWDTQYF. Written as DNA, the CDR3 is TGTGCCAGCAGCGTAGGCGACATTTGGGATACGCAGTATTTT.

The genes are TRBV12-3 or TRBV12-4 and TRBJ2-1, with D perhaps matching TRBD2 (5 bases). V was pared by 3 bases and J by 13 bases, with 10 bases between. The CDR3 is 11 residues long. The CDR3 is CASSFLGVQFF. CDR3 bases: TGTGCCAGCAGTTTTTTGGGAGTTCAGTTCTTC.

V is TRBV7-9 and J is TRBJ1-2; D unclear. The CDR3 spans 13 residues. V was cut by 6 bases and J by 2 bases, with 10 bases left in between. Germline CDR1 is SEHNR and CDR2 is FQNEAQ (reference sequence). The CDR3 region is CASRPSANYGYTF. The CDR3, as DNA: TGTGCCAGCAGACCGAGTGCGAACTATGGCTACACCTTC.

This clone was counted a single time. At the DNA level, this CDR3 is encoded by other sequences in the same sample as well. The chain joins TRBV11-2 to TRBJ2-7, with D perhaps matching TRBD1 (5 bases). Looked up from germline, CDR1 is SGHAT and CDR2 is FQNNGV. The CDR3 has 12 residues. Deletions cut 2 bases from V and 3 bases from J, with 5 bases between. The CDR3 nucleotides are TGTGCCAGCAGCTTACAGGGCTACGAGCAGTACTTC. Its protein is CASSLQGYEQYF.

The chain carries TRBV2 and TRBJ1-1, with 7 bases aligning to TRBD1. The V segment lost 6 bases and the J segment 4 bases; nucleotides outside the gene matches: 5. Germline CDR1 and CDR2: SNHLY and FYNNEI. This CDR3 region has 13 residues. CDR3 amino acids: CASRLGQFTEAFF. Here the CDR3 DNA reads TGTGCCAGCAGGCTGGGACAGTTCACTGAAGCTTTCTTT.

The chain couples TRBV5-8 to TRBJ2-3; TRBD2 aligns across 11 bases. The germline V gene has CDR1 SGHTS and CDR2 YDEGEE. Trimming at V came to 4 bases and at J to 2 bases, leaving 6 bases not matched to a gene. The CDR3 spans 16 residues. CDR3 bases: TGTGCCAGCAGCGTGACTAGCGGGGTCTTCACAGATACGCAGTATTTT. It translates to CASSVTSGVFTDTQYF. Looking up the rest from reference TRBV5-8 and TRBJ2-3 gives the full variable domain: EAGVTQSPTHLIKTRGQQATLRCSPISGHTSVYWYQQALGLGLQFLLWYDEGEERNRGNFPPRFSGRQFPNYSSELNVNALELEDSALYLCASSVTSGVFTDTQYFGPGTRLTVL.

The genes are TRBV7-2 and TRBJ2-7, with unresolved D. In germline, CDR1 is SGHTA, CDR2 FQGNSA. V was pared by 5 bases and J by 7 bases, with 6 bases between. The CDR3 length is 10 residues. The CDR3 here is CASSPPEQYF. Written as DNA, the CDR3 is TGTGCCAGCAGCCCCCCGGAGCAGTACTTC.

The chain employs TRBV5-1 and TRBJ1-1; 7 bases align to TRBD1. Germline V lookup: CDR1 SGHRS, CDR2 YFSETQ. This CDR3 contains 14 residues. With 2 bases clipped from V and 8 bases from J, the junction kept 9 bases outside the gene matches. CDR3 region: CASSLMGQLIEAFF. CDR3 coding DNA: TGCGCCAGCAGCTTAATGGGACAGCTAATCGAAGCTTTCTTT.

This clone was seen a handful of times. This chain joins TRBV18 and TRBJ2-1; no clear D gene. The CDR3 covers 13 residues. Trimming pared 4 bases from V and 6 bases from J, leaving 10 bases between. Germline CDR1 and CDR2: KGHSH and LQKENI. DNA of the CDR3: TGTGCCAGCTCACTGTCAAGCCCCAATGAGCAGTTCTTC. Translation: CASSLSSPNEQFF.

J is TRBJ2-3 and V is TRBV9, with D hard to call. Trimming removed 4 bases at V and 1 base at J, with 13 bases between. CDR1 is SGDLS and CDR2 is YYNGEE in the germline V gene. The CDR3 is made up of 15 amino acids. The CDR3 DNA is TGTGCCAGCAGCCCCCCCCCAGGTCGCACAGATACGCAGTATTTT. Its protein is CASSPPPGRTDTQYF.

The chain uses TRBV7-2 and TRBJ2-1; 10 bases align to TRBD2. V lost 2 bases and J lost 7; bases outside the gene matches: 14. Per the germline V gene, CDR1 is SGHTA and CDR2 is FQGNSA. This CDR3 has 18 residues. The CDR3 bases are TGTGCCAGCAGCTTAAAGGGCTTGTCTAGCGGGAGTCGTAATGAGCAGTTCTTC. Translation: CASSLKGLSSGSRNEQFF.

The chain uses TRBV7-2 and TRBJ2-1; 9 nucleotides agree with TRBD1. The ends lost 3 bases at V and 10 bases at J; junction bases unmatched: 4. CDR1 and CDR2 (germline): SGHTA, FQGNSA. CDR3 length: 13 residues. This CDR3 is CASSLGQGREQFF. CDR3 in DNA: TGTGCCAGCAGCTTGGGACAGGGACGAGAGCAGTTCTTC.

The chain links TRBV6-5 to TRBJ1-4, with no clear D. Germline CDR1 is MNHEY and CDR2 is SVGAGI. V gave up 5 bases and J gave up 5 bases, with 15 bases separating them. The CDR3 runs to 15 residues. CDR3 DNA sequence: TGTGCCAGCAGTCAGAGTGGCGGGGAGAATGAAAAACTGTTTTTT. Translated, it gives CASSQSGGENEKLFF.

This rearrangement joins TRBV4-3 to TRBJ2-4; tentative D call: TRBD1 (6 bases). The germline V gene encodes CDR1 LGHNA and CDR2 YSLEER. This CDR3 is built from 14 residues. Trimming took off 0 bases at V and 9 bases at J, with 12 bases between the two ends. The CDR3: CASSQDRTERIQYF. The CDR3, as DNA: TGCGCCAGCAGCCAAGATCGGACAGAGCGCATTCAGTACTTC.

The chain employs TRBV7-2 and TRBJ1-4; D is perhaps TRBD1 (6 bases). CDR3 length equals 14 residues. V lost 5 bases and J lost 8, with 15 bases in between. Looked up from germline, CDR1 is SGHTA and CDR2 is FQGNSA. The CDR3 loop reads CASSAQGMAEKLFF. DNA for the CDR3: TGTGCCAGCAGCGCACAGGGTATGGCGGAAAAACTGTTTTTT.

The chain recombines TRBV28 with TRBJ2-6, with 8 bases fitting TRBD1. Germline values: CDR1 MDHEN, CDR2 SYDVKM. This CDR3 has 17 residues. V trimming: 4 bases; J trimming: 0 bases; junction bases outside the gene matches: 5. The chain's CDR3 is CASSSRDRLSGANVLTF. The CDR3 DNA is TGTGCCAGCAGTTCCCGGGACAGGCTCTCTGGGGCCAACGTCCTGACTTTC.

The chain uses TRBV2 and TRBJ1-5; a weak D match, TRBD1 (6 bases). CDR1 is SNHLY and CDR2 is FYNNEI in the germline V gene. Trimming pared 7 bases from V and 4 bases from J, leaving 11 bases between. The CDR3 runs 13 residues. CDR3 DNA sequence: TGTGCCAGCACCCGGGACACTAATCAGCCCCAGCATTTT. Its protein product is CASTRDTNQPQHF.